Listed here is a single T cell receptor beta chain. The data belong to a study of Ad26.COV2.S vaccination and SARS-CoV-2 variants. Study background: Within the COV1001 Ad26.COV2.S trial arm, the donor was enrolled. Intramuscularly, Ad26.COV2.S was given either once or twice, 56 days apart.

This CDR3 region has 15 residues. The J segment lost 3 bases and the V segment lost 4 bases, leaving 5 bases of the junction unmatched. In germline, CDR1 is KGHDR, CDR2 SFDVKD. The protocol was immunoSEQ multiplex PCR, while the TCRdb copy is restricted to in-frame clones and leaves out a portion. The table has some 480,000 clones, roughly 89% seen once; the top ten hold 9.5% to 15%. Sample treatment: 19 received Ad26.COV2.S at low or high dose, single or two shots; several received placebo; per-sample allocation not given. The samples date from day 63 after the first vaccine or placebo injection. This specimen was peripheral blood, taken in a trial of Ad26.COV2.S vaccine versus placebo. This TCR derives from a person between 18 and 59 years old who received the Ad26.COV2.S COVID-19 vaccine or a placebo. V usage is TRBV24-1 and J usage is TRBJ2-7, with TRBD1 matching over 10 bases. CDR3 coding DNA: TGTGCCACCAGTGACCCCGGGACAGGGGACTACGAGCAGTACTTC. Its protein is CATSDPGTGDYEQYF.